Below, one T cell receptor (beta chain) is given with its context. The data originate from a study of shared clonotypes between healthy human individuals. Genomic DNA of every subset was divided equally among multiple immunoSEQ plates. Per the authors' pipeline: ImmunoSEQ gave junction-only sequences without quality scores, so filtering differed. Data came from immunoSEQ multiplex PCR; TCRdb stores just in-frame clones and leaves some out. Clone size and the V and J calls come from that table; the DNA yielded D and trimming. In the table there are 1.4 million to 1.5 million clones, about 96% of which are singletons. This CDR3 contains 16 residues. Per the germline V gene, CDR1 is SGHRS and CDR2 is YFSETQ. V dropped 4 bases and J dropped 1 base, with 14 bases sitting between them.

This sequence was found in a young man in good health. This chain connects TRBV5-1 to TRBJ2-2; possibly TRBD1 or TRBD2 for D (5 bases each). The specimen was naive CD4+ T cells sorted from blood. Stated subset: CD45RA+ positively selected. The CDR3 coding sequence is TGCGCCAGCAGCAGGGACGGCAACGAGAACACCGGGGAGCTGTTTTTT. Translated, it gives CASSRDGNENTGELFF.